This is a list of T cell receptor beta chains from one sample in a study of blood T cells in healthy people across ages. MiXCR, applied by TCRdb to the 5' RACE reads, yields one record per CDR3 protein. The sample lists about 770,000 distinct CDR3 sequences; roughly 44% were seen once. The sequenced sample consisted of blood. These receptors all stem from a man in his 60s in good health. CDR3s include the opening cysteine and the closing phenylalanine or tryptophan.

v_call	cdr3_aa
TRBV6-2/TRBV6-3	CASSFRAGDPQYYEQYF
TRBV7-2	CASSSGQTTYQETQYF
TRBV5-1	CASSEMFRGRSTDTQYF
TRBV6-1	CASQIAALNTGELDTQYF
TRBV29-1	CSVDGKWDRADQETQYF
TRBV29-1	CPLYRARKGSYNSPLHF
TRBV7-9	CASSLAGSTSNYGYTF
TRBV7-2	CASSLRYTAIEQYF
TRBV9	CASSVALGYEQYF
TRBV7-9	CASSFLASGTYVEQFF
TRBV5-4	CASSYRDRGNEQYF
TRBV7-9	CASSLGPGELAEAFF
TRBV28	CASSLDFRTEETQYF
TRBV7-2	CASSPRTTLAKNIQYF
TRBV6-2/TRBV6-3	CASSLDKGPNEQFF
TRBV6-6	CASTASVTNYGYTF